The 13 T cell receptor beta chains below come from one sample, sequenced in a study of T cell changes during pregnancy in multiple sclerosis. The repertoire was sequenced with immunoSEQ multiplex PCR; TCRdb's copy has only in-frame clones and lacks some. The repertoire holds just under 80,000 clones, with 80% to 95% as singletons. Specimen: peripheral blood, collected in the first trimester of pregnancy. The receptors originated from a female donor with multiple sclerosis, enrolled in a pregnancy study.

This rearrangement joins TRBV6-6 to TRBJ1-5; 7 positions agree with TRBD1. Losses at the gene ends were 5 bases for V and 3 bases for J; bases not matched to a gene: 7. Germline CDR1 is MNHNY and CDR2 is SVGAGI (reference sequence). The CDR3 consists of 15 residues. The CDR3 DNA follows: TGTGCCAGCAGTCCGCCGGGACAGCTCAATCAGCCCCAGCATTTT. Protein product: CASSPPGQLNQPQHF.

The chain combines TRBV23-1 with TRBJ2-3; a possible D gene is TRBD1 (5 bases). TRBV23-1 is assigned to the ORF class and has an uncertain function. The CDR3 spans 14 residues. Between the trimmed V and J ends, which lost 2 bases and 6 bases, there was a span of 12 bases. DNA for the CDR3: TGCGCCAGCAGTCAAGATGCAGGGCCGGATACGCAGTATTTT. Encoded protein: CASSQDAGPDTQYF.

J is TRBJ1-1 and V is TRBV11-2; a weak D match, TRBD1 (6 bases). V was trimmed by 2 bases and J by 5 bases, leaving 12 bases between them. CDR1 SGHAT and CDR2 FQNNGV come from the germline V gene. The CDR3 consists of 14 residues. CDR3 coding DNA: TGTGCCAGCAGCTTATCAGGGGCCCAAACTGAAGCTTTCTTT. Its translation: CASSLSGAQTEAFF.

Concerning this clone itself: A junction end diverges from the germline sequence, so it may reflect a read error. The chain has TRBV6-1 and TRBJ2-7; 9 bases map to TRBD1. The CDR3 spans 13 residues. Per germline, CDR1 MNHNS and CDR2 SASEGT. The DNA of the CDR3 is TGTGCCAGCAGTGATGGACAGGGGAGAAGTGAGAACTTC. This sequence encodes CASSDGQGRSENF.

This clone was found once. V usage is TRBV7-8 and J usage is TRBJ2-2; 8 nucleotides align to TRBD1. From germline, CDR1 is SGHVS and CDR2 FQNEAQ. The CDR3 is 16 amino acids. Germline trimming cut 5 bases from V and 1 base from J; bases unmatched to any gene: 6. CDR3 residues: CASSPRTGWNTGELFF. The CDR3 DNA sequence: TGTGCCAGCAGCCCCCGGACAGGGTGGAACACCGGGGAGCTGTTTTTT.

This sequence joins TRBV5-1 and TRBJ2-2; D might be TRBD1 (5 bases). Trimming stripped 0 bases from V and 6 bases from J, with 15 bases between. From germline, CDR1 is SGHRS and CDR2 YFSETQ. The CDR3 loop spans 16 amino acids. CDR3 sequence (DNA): TGCGCCAGCAGCTTGGTTCCGTTTAGGGGCGCCGGGGAGCTGTTTTTT. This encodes CASSLVPFRGAGELFF.

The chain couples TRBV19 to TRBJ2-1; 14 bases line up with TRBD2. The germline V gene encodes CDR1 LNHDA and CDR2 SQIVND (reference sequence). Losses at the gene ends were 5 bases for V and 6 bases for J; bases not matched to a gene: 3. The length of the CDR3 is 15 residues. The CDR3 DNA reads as TGTGCCAGTAGTCAGACTAGCGGGAGGGGCAATGAGCAGTTCTTC. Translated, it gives CASSQTSGRGNEQFF.

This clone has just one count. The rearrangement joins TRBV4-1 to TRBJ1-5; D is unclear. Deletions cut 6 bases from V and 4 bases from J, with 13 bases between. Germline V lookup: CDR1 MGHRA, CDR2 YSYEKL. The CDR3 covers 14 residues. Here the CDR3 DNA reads TGCGCCAGCAGTTACGAACAGTCTAATCAGCCCCAGCATTTT. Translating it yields CASSYEQSNQPQHF.

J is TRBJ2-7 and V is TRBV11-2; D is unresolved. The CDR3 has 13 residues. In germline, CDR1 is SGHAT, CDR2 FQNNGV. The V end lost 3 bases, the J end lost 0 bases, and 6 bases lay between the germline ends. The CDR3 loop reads CASSFHSSYEQYF. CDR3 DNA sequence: TGTGCCAGCAGCTTCCACAGCTCCTACGAGCAGTACTTC.

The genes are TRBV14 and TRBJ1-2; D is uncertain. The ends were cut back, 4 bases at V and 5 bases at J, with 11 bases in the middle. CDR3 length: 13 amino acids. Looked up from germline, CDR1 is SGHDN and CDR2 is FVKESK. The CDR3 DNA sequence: TGTGCCAGCAGCCCCGGGTATAGATATGGCTACACCTTC. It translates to CASSPGYRYGYTF.

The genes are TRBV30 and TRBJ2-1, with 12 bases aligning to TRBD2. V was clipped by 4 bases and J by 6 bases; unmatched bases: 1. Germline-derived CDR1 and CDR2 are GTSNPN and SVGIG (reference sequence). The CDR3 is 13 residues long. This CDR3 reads CAWKLAGGNEQFF. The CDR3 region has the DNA TGTGCCTGGAAACTAGCGGGAGGCAATGAGCAGTTCTTC.

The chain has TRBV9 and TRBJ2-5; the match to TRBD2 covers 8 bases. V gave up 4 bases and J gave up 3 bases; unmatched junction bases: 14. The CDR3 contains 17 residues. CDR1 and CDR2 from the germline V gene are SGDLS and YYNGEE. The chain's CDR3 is CASSRRGGTAKEETQYF. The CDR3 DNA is TGTGCCAGCAGCCGACGCGGGGGGACGGCAAAGGAAGAGACCCAGTACTTC.

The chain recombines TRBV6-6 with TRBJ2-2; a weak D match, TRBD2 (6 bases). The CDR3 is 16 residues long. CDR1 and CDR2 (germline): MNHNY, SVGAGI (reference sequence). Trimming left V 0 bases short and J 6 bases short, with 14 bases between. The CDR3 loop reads CASSYSGGGRAGELFF. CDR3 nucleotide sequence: TGTGCCAGCAGTTACTCGGGAGGAGGGCGAGCCGGGGAGCTGTTTTTT.